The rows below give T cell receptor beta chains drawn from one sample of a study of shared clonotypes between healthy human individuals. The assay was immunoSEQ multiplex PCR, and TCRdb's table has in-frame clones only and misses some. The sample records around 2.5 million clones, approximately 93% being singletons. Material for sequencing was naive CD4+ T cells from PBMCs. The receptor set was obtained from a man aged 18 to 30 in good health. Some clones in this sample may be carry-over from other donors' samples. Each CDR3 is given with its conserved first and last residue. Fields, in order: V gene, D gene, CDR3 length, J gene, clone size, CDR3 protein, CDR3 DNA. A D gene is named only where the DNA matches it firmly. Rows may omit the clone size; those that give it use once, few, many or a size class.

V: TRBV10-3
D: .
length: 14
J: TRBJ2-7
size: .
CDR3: CAISVRQGPHEQYF
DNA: TGTGCCATCAGCGTTCGGCAGGGTCCCCACGAGCAGTACTTC

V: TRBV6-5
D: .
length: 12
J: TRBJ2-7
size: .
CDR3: CASSYSSGLQYF
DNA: TGTGCCAGCAGTTACTCGTCCGGGTTGCAGTACTTC

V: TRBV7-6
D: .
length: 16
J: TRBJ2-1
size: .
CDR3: CASAPPHGSSYNEQFF
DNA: TGTGCCAGCGCCCCCCCGCACGGGAGCTCCTACAATGAGCAGTTCTTC

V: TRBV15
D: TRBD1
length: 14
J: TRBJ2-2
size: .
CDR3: CATSSRQGLGELFF
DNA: TGTGCCACCAGCAGCCGACAGGGTTTAGGGGAGCTGTTTTTT

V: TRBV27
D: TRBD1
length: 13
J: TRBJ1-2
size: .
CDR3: CASSARTGNGYTF
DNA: TGTGCCAGCAGTGCCCGGACAGGGAATGGCTACACCTTC

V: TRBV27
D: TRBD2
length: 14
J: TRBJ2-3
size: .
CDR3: CASSSGSRTDTQYF
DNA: TGTGCCAGCAGTAGCGGGAGTCGGACAGATACGCAGTATTTT

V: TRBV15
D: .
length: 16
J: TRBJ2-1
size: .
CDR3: CATSRDPGTAINEQFF
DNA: TGTGCCACCAGCAGAGACCCCGGGACTGCCATCAATGAGCAGTTCTTC

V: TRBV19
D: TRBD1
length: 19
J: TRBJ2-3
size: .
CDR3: CASSIDIFTGGKSTDTQYF
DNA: TGTGCCAGTAGTATAGATATCTTTACAGGGGGGAAGAGCACAGATACGCAGTATTTT

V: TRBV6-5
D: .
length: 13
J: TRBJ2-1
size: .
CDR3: CASRKGGGNEQFF
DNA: TGTGCCAGCAGGAAAGGAGGGGGCAATGAGCAGTTCTTC

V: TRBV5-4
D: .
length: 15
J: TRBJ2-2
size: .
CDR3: CASSLQTSASGELFF
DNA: TGTGCCAGCAGCTTGCAGACATCGGCGTCCGGGGAGCTGTTTTTT

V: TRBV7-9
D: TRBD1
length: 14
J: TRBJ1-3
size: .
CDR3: CASLQGGSGNTIYF
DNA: TGTGCCAGCCTACAGGGGGGCTCTGGAAACACCATATATTTT

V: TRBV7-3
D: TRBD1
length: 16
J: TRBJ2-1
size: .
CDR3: CASSLSGGASYNEQFF
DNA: TGTGCCAGCAGCTTATCAGGGGGCGCATCCTACAATGAGCAGTTCTTC

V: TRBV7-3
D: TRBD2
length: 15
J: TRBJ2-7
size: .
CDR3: CASSLGPGLGYEQYF
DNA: TGTGCCAGCAGCTTGGGGCCGGGACTAGGGTACGAGCAGTACTTC

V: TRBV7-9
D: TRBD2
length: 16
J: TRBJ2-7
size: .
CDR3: CASSLDGSGRPYEQYF
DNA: TGTGCCAGCAGCTTAGACGGTAGCGGGCGGCCCTACGAGCAGTACTTC

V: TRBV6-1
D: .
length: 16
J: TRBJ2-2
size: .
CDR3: CASSDFRTTNTGELFF
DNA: TGTGCCAGCAGTGATTTTAGGACAACGAACACCGGGGAGCTGTTTTTT

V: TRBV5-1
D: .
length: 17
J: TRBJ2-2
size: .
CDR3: CASSLGYRSGDTGELFF
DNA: TGCGCCAGCAGCTTGGGGTACCGGAGCGGCGACACCGGGGAGCTGTTTTTT

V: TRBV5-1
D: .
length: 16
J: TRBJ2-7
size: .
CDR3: CASSFPKSAGPYEQYF
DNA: TGCGCCAGCAGCTTCCCGAAATCGGCAGGGCCCTACGAGCAGTACTTC

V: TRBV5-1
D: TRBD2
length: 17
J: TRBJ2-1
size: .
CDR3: CASSLVPSGYSYNEQFF
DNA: TGCGCCAGCAGCTTGGTTCCTAGCGGGTACTCCTACAATGAGCAGTTCTTC

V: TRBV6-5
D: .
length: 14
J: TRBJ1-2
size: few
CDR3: CASSSTRTDYGYTF
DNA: TGTGCCAGCAGTTCCACAAGGACAGACTATGGCTACACCTTC

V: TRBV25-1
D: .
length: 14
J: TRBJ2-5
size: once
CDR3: CASSVAGPQGTQYF
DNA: TGTGCCAGCAGTGTCGCCGGGCCACAAGGGACCCAGTACTTC

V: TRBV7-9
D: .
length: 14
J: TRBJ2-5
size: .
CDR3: CASSTITGRETQYF
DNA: TGTGCCAGCAGCACCATAACAGGGAGAGAGACCCAGTACTTC

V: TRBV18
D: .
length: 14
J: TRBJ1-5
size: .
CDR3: CASSPGTVNQPQHF
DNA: TGTGCCAGCTCACCAGGGACGGTCAATCAGCCCCAGCATTTT

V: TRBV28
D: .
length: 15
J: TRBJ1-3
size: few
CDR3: CASSPPRRGGNTIYF
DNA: TGTGCCAGCAGTCCTCCTAGGAGGGGAGGAAACACCATATATTTT

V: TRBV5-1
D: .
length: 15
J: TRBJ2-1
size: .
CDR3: CASSFGDSSYNEQFF
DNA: TGCGCCAGCAGCTTTGGAGACAGCTCCTACAATGAGCAGTTCTTC

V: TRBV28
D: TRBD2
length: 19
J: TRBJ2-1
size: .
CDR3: CASGCVSGSSRCTYNEQFF
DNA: TGTGCCAGCGGTTGTGTTAGCGGGAGTTCCCGGTGCACCTACAATGAGCAGTTCTTC

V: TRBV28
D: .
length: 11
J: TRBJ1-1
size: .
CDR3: CATEGDTEAFF
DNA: TGTGCCACCGAGGGGGACACTGAGGCTTTCTTT

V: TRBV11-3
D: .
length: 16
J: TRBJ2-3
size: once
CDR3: CASSSNTGGPTDTQYF
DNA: TGTGCCAGCAGCTCGAATACCGGCGGTCCCACAGATACGCAGTATTTT

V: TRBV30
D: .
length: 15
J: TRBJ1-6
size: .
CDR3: CAWSVRDRNNSPLHF
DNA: TGTGCCTGGAGTGTACGCGACAGGAATAATTCACCCCTCCACTTT

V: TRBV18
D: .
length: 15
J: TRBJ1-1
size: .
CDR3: CASSHPAVGSTEAFF
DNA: TGTGCCAGCTCACACCCGGCCGTTGGGAGCACTGAAGCTTTCTTT

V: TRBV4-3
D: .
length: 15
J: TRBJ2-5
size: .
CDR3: CASSQRDKGEETQYF
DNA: TGCGCCAGCAGCCAGAGGGATAAGGGGGAAGAGACCCAGTACTTC

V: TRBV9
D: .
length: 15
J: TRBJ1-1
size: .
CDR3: CASSVVTGYDTEAFF
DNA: TGTGCCAGCAGCGTAGTAACGGGGTATGACACTGAAGCTTTCTTT

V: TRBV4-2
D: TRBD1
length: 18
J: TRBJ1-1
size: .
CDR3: CASSQDLLLDRGNTEAFF
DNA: TGTGCCAGCAGCCAAGATTTGCTTCTCGACAGGGGGAACACTGAAGCTTTCTTT

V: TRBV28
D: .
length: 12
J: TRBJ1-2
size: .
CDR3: CAVEGNNYGYTF
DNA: TGTGCAGTGGAGGGGAACAACTATGGCTACACCTTC

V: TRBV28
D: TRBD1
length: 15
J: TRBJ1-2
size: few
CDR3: CASSPSGGDNRGYTF
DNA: TGTGCCAGCAGTCCGTCAGGGGGAGACAATCGTGGCTACACCTTC

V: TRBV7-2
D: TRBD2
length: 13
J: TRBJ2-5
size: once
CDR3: CASSLRRGETQYF
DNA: TGTGCCAGCAGCTTACGGCGGGGGGAGACCCAGTACTTC

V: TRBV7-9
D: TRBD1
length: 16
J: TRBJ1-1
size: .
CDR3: CASSLWGQGRYTEAFF
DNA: TGTGCCAGCAGCTTATGGGGACAGGGGAGGTACACTGAAGCTTTCTTT

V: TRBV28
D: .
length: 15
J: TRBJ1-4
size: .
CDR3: CATSGGGATNEKLFF
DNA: TGTGCCACCTCGGGTGGAGGAGCAACTAATGAAAAACTGTTTTTT

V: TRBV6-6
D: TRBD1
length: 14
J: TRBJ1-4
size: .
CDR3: CASRLDRGRGKLFF
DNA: TGTGCCAGCAGGCTGGACAGGGGGCGGGGAAAACTGTTTTTT

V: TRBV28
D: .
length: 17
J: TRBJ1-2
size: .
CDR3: CASSLRDTLRVNYGYTF
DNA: TGTGCCAGCAGTTTACGGGACACCCTTCGGGTTAACTATGGCTACACCTTC

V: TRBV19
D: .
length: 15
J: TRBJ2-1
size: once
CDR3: CASSIRQAGHNEQFF
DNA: TGTGCCAGTAGTATTAGACAGGCGGGGCACAATGAGCAGTTCTTC

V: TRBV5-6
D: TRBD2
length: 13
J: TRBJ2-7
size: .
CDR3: CASSRMIAGEQYF
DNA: TGTGCCAGCAGCCGCATGATAGCGGGTGAGCAGTACTTC

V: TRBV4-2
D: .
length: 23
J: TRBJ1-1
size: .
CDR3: CASSQLRPATTNYLIGMNTEAFF
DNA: TGTGCCAGCAGCCAATTGAGACCGGCGACTACGAATTATTTAATCGGCATGAACACTGAAGCTTTCTTT

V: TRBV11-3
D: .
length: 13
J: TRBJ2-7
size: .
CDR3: CASSQGRGYEQYF
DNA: TGTGCCAGCAGCCAGGGGAGAGGGTACGAGCAGTACTTC

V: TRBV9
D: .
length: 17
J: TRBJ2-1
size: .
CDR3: CASSVGAERSYYNEQFF
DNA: TGTGCCAGCAGCGTAGGGGCTGAGAGGTCCTACTACAATGAGCAGTTCTTC

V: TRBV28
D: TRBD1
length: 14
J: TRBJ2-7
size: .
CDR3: CASSLRQGRYEQYF
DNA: TGTGCCAGCAGTTTACGACAGGGTCGGTACGAGCAGTACTTC

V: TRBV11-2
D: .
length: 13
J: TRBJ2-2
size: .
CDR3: CASSLDRTGELFF
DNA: TGTGCCAGCAGCTTAGATAGGACCGGGGAGCTGTTTTTT

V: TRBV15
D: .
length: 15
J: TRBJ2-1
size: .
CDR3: CATSRVTGGHGEQFF
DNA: TGTGCCACCAGCAGAGTTACCGGTGGACACGGTGAGCAGTTCTTC

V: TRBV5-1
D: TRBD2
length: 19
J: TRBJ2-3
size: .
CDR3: CASSLSRTSGTRSTDTQYF
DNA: TGCGCCAGCAGCTTGTCCCGGACTAGCGGGACAAGGAGCACAGATACGCAGTATTTT

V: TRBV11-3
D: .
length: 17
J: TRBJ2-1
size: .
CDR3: CASSLGKGPPRPNEQFF
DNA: TGTGCCAGCAGCTTAGGAAAGGGCCCTCCGCGCCCCAATGAGCAGTTCTTC

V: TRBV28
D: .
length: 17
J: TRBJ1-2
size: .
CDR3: CASSLWISGTADYGYTF
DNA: TGTGCCAGCAGTTTATGGATTTCTGGGACCGCAGACTATGGCTACACCTTC

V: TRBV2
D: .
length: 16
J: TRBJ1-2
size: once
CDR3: CASNWGPAGSDYGYTF
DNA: TGTGCCAGCAATTGGGGACCAGCGGGGAGCGACTATGGCTACACCTTC

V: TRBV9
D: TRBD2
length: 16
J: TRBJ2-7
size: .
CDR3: CASSPRRTSGSYEQYF
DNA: TGTGCCAGCAGCCCGCGGCGGACTAGCGGGAGTTACGAGCAGTACTTC